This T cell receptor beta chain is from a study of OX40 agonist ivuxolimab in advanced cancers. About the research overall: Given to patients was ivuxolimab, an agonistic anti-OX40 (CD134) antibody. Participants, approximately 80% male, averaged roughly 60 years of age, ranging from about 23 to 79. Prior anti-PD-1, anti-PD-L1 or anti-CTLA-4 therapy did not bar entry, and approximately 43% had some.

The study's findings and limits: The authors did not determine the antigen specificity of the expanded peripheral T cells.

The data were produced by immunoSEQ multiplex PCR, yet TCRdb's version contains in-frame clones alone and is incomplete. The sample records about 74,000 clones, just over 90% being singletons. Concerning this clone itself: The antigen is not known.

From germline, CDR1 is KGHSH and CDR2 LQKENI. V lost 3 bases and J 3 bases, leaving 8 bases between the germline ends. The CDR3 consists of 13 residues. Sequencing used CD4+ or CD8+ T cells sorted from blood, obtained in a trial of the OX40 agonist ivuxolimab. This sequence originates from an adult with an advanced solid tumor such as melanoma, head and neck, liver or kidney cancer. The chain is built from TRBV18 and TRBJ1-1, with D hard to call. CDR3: CASSPLVYTEAFF. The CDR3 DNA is TGTGCCAGCTCACCTCTAGTCTACACTGAAGCTTTCTTT.